The clone carrying this TCR beta chain was counted between two and nine times. As processed by the authors: For nucleated cells, counts were estimated from reference gene primer amplification. Method: immunoSEQ multiplex PCR; TCRdb's copy keeps in-frame clones and lacks some. The V and J calls and clone size come from that table; D and trimming were worked out from the DNA. The table records about 84,000 clones, over 75% of them present only once. These data come from a study of blood T cell repertoires in COVID-19. In the study overall: The origin of the acute and convalescent COVID-19 samples was the United States, Italy and Spain. PBMCs, B-cell-depleted T cells, or T cells provided the cDNA or gDNA that made up the material.

Germline V gene lookup returns CDR1 WNHNN and CDR2 SYGVQD (reference sequence). The CDR3 contains 12 residues. Trimming removed 6 bases at V and 5 bases at J, with 10 bases between. The source of this sequence is a man between 65 and 85 years old with acute or convalescent COVID-19. The sequencing sample was made of peripheral blood. The chain uses TRBV10-1 and TRBJ1-1, with D perhaps TRBD1 (5 bases). CDR3 bases: TGCGCCAGCAGGGGGGGGAGGACTGAAGCTTTCTTT. It yields the protein CASRGGRTEAFF.